This T cell receptor (beta chain) was observed in a study of response to subunit inactivated influenza vaccine. General study results and limits: There was a suggestion from the authors that each seasonal influenza vaccination recruits few new T cells.

To note about this clonotype: Antigen: not known.

MiXCR, applied by TCRdb to the RT-PCR reads, yields one record per CDR3 protein. The table includes 550,000 to 600,000 distinct CDR3 sequences, about 12% detected once. Per the germline V gene, CDR1 is DFQATT and CDR2 is SNEGSKA (reference sequence). The ends were cut back, 2 bases at V and 2 bases at J, with 21 bases in the middle. The CDR3 runs 17 residues. The starting material was PBMCs from blood, obtained on the day of vaccination. The receptor's source is a man aged 50 to 60 who received an inactivated influenza vaccine. The rearrangement joins TRBV20-1 to TRBJ2-5, with D possibly matching TRBD1 (6 bases). CDR3 DNA: TGCAGTGCTAGACTATCCTACAGGGTGTGGGGTCAAGAGACCCAGTACTTC. Translated: CSARLSYRVWGQETQYF.